The 14 T cell receptor beta chains in this list originate from one sample, sequenced in a study of CD8+CD57+ T cells in acquired aplastic anemia. For sequencing, patients were chosen who had shown expansion of CD8+CD57+ cells by flow cytometry. Profiling of TCR beta VDJ combinations and CDR3 sequences used genomic DNA as template. TCRdb redid the calling of the reads with MiXCR, one entry per CDR3 protein. Of more than 200,000 distinct CDR3 sequences listed, roughly 50% were seen once; the top ten hold nearly 20%. The sample comprised sorted CD4+, CD8+, or CD8+CD57+ T cells (not recorded which) from PBMCs. The origin of the receptors is a human donor with aplastic anemia.

The chain is built from TRBV20-1 and TRBJ2-1; no clear D gene. V was trimmed by 4 bases and J by 5 bases, leaving 12 bases between them. The CDR3 runs 13 residues. CDR1 and CDR2 from the germline V gene are DFQATT and SNEGSKA (reference sequence). In nucleotides, the CDR3 is TGCAGTGCTAATAGCTCCCCCAACAATGAGCAGTTCTTC. As protein: CSANSSPNNEQFF.

There are a few counts of this clonotype. This could be a read error, since a much larger clone is one nucleotide away. CDR3 amino acids: CASSLGQRDHSPLHF. In nucleotides, the CDR3 is TGTGCCAGCAGCTTGGGACAGCGCGATCATTCACCCCTCCACTTT. This rearrangement joins TRBV5-6 to TRBJ1-6; the D gene is possibly TRBD1 (5 bases). V was shortened by 0 bases and J by 8 bases, with 12 bases between the two germline ends. The CDR3 covers 15 residues. CDR1 and CDR2 (germline): SGHDT, YYEEEE. The variable domain in full, completed from reference TRBV5-6 and TRBJ1-6, reads DAGVTQSPTHLIKTRGQQVTLRCSPKSGHDTVSWYQQALGQGPQFIFQYYEEEERQRGNFPDRFSGHQFPNYSSELNVNALLLGDSALYLCASSLGQRDHSPLHFGNGTRLTVT.

Details on this clonotype: A much larger clone differs from this one at a single base, so this may be a read error. The chain employs TRBV5-1 and TRBJ1-1; D uncertain. Germline V gene lookup returns CDR1 SGHRS and CDR2 YFSETQ. The CDR3 totals 16 residues. V was shortened by 1 base and J by 3 bases, with 16 bases between the two germline ends. CDR3 sequence reads: CASSLLPGVGYTEAFF. Written as DNA, the CDR3 is TGCGCCAGCAGCTTGTTACCCGGAGTAGGGTACACTGAAGCTTTCTTT.

This clonotype showed up just once. The chain recombines TRBV2 with TRBJ2-7; tentative D call: TRBD1 (6 bases). CDR1 and CDR2 from the germline V gene are SNHLY and FYNNEI. V was cut by 6 bases and J by 1 base, with 19 bases left in between. CDR3 length: 16 amino acids. The CDR3 region has the DNA TGTGCCAGCAGCGTATTTGGACAGCGTGTATCCTACGAGCAGTACTTC. It is translated as CASSVFGQRVSYEQYF.

This clonotype was recorded many times. CDR3 protein: CSGGDAEQYF. The CDR3 DNA sequence: TGCAGCGGGGGGGACGCCGAGCAGTACTTC. The V call is TRBV29-1, the J call TRBJ2-7; D may be TRBD2 (6 bases). V was trimmed by 7 bases and J by 6 bases, leaving 10 bases between them. Germline-derived CDR1 and CDR2 are SQVTM and ANQGSEA. This CDR3 is 10 amino acids long.

CDR3 residues: CSAKVQANTIYF. CDR3 bases: TGCAGTGCTAAGGTTCAGGCAAACACCATATATTTT. The chain recombines TRBV20-1 with TRBJ1-3; D gene ambiguous. Germline CDR1 reads DFQATT; CDR2 reads SNEGSKA (reference sequence). The CDR3 is made up of 12 amino acids. Trimming left V 4 bases short and J 6 bases short, with 10 bases between.

The rearrangement uses TRBV2 and TRBJ1-2, with a tentative D call TRBD1 (6 bases). V was pared by 6 bases and J by 1 base, with 12 bases between. The CDR3 contains 14 residues. Germline loops: CDR1 SNHLY, CDR2 FYNNEI. The CDR3 DNA sequence: TGTGCCAGCAGCCCAACGGACAGTAACTATGGCTACACCTTC. Translated: CASSPTDSNYGYTF.

The V and J genes are TRBV20-1 and TRBJ2-2; TRBD1 aligns across 10 bases. J gave up 3 bases and V 6 bases, and 7 bases lay outside the gene matches. CDR1 and CDR2 from the germline V gene are DFQATT and SNEGSKA (reference sequence). The CDR3 covers 15 residues. In DNA form, the CDR3 reads TGCAGTGCCCGTGTTGGGACAGGGGACACCGGGGAGCTGTTTTTT. It is translated as CSARVGTGDTGELFF.

This chain connects TRBV5-1 to TRBJ2-5, with 7 bases aligning to TRBD2. Unmatched junction bases numbered 5, after V lost 0 bases and J lost 0 bases. The CDR3 runs to 16 residues. From germline, CDR1 is SGHRS and CDR2 YFSETQ. CDR3 DNA sequence: TGCGCCAGCAGCTTGGGCGGGGGAGTCAACCAAGAGACCCAGTACTTC. Encoded protein: CASSLGGGVNQETQYF.

The V call is TRBV10-1, the J call TRBJ2-5, with a possible D match to TRBD2 (5 bases). This CDR3 is built from 13 residues. The V gene's germline CDR1 is WNHNN and CDR2 SYGVQD (reference sequence). V dropped 5 bases and J dropped 6 bases, with 13 bases sitting between them. The CDR3 loop is CASSRTDGKTQYF. CDR3 DNA sequence: TGCGCCAGCAGTAGAACCGACGGGAAGACCCAGTACTTC.

The rearrangement joins TRBV25-1 to TRBJ2-2; 8 nucleotides match TRBD2. The germline V gene encodes CDR1 MGHDK and CDR2 SYGVNS. The V and J ends lost 6 bases and 6 bases, in that order; junction bases with no gene match: 3. The CDR3 length is 13 residues. The CDR3 spells CASSGGGAGELFF. DNA of the CDR3: TGTGCCAGCAGCGGGGGGGGCGCCGGGGAGCTGTTTTTT.

This clonotype was seen repeatedly, ten times or more. This rearrangement joins TRBV7-6 to TRBJ2-2; D call uncertain. This CDR3 comprises 13 residues. The V gene lost 5 bases and the J gene lost 6 bases, with 10 bases spanning the gap. Germline V lookup: CDR1 SGHVS, CDR2 FNYEAQ. The chain's CDR3 is CASSIDIPGELFF. CDR3 bases: TGTGCCAGCAGCATCGACATACCCGGGGAGCTGTTTTTT.

In its sample, this clonotype was seen a few times. J is TRBJ1-4 and V is TRBV2, with D possibly matching TRBD1 (5 bases). Germline V gives CDR1 SNHLY, CDR2 FYNNEI. The CDR3 is 15 amino acids. Trimming stripped 2 bases from V and 7 bases from J, with 14 bases between. The CDR3 is CASSEQWQGGEKLFF. DNA of the CDR3: TGTGCCAGCAGTGAACAGTGGCAGGGCGGTGAAAAACTGTTTTTT.

The rearrangement uses TRBV7-6 and TRBJ2-3; D is unclear. V was trimmed by 2 bases and J by 6 bases, leaving 6 bases between them. Looked up from germline, CDR1 is SGHVS and CDR2 is FNYEAQ. This CDR3 is 12 amino acids long. DNA of the CDR3: TGTGCCAGCAGCTTACCGCAGGATACGCAGTATTTT. Translation gives CASSLPQDTQYF.